The 4 T cell receptor beta chains below all came from one sample that was sequenced in a study of identical twins. TCRdb itself ran the 5' RACE reads through MiXCR, one entry per CDR3 protein. The sample contains about 490,000 distinct CDR3 sequences, 15% of which appear only once. This sample also belongs to another study, concerning yellow fever vaccine responses in identical twins.

Sample: CD4+ T cells sorted from blood. The receptors originated from a woman under 30 in good health.

This clonotype was observed a handful of times. This chain joins TRBV29-1 and TRBJ2-7, with 7 positions matching TRBD2. Per the germline V gene, CDR1 is SQVTM and CDR2 is ANQGSEA. Unmatched junction bases numbered 7, after V lost 4 bases and J lost 1 base. This CDR3 has 14 amino acids. The CDR3 coding sequence is TGCAGCGTTGGTGGTAGCGGGTCTTCCTACGAGCAGTACTTC. Translation: CSVGGSGSSYEQYF.

The rearrangement joins TRBV9 to TRBJ1-4, with 8 bases identical to TRBD1. V lost 1 base and J lost 8; bases outside the gene matches: 4. Germline V gene lookup returns CDR1 SGDLS and CDR2 YYNGEE. CDR3 size: 14 residues. CDR3 DNA: TGTGCCAGCAGCGTACAGGGGGCCGGAGAAAAACTGTTTTTT. This sequence encodes CASSVQGAGEKLFF. Drawing the rest from reference TRBV9 and TRBJ1-4, the complete variable domain is DSGVTQTPKHLITATGQRVTLRCSPRSGDLSVYWYQQSLDQGLQFLIQYYNGEERAKGNILERFSAQQFPDLHSELNLSSLELGDSALYFCASSVQGAGEKLFFGSGTQLSVL.

This clonotype turned up a few times. The rearrangement uses TRBV7-9 and TRBJ2-1; possible D gene TRBD2, 5 bases. V was clipped by 5 bases and J by 6 bases, with 17 bases between them. The CDR3 loop spans 15 amino acids. CDR1 and CDR2 (germline): SEHNR, FQNEAQ (reference sequence). CDR3 DNA: TGTGCCAGCAGCCCCCGGGGAATAGAGGGCAATGAGCAGTTCTTC. Translating it yields CASSPRGIEGNEQFF.

This clonotype was found a few times. Its ends do not fully match the called genes, so a read error is possible. The chain has TRBV15 and TRBJ2-3, with D unresolved. This CDR3 is 13 amino acids long. Germline values: CDR1 LNHNV, CDR2 YYDKDF (reference sequence). The DNA for the CDR3 is TGTGCCACCAGCGGAGACCTTAAAGATACGCAGTATTTT. Its translation: CATSGDLKDTQYF.